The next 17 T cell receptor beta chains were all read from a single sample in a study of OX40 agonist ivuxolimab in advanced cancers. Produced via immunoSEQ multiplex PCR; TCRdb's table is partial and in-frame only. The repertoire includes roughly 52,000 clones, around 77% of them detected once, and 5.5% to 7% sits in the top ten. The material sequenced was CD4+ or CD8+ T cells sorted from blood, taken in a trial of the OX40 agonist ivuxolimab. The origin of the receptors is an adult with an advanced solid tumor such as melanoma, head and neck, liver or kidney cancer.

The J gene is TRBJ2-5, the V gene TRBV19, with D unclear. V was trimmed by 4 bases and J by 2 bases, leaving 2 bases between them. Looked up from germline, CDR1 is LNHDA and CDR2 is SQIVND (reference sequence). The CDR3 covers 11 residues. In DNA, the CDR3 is TGTGCCAGTAGTAAACAAGAGACCCAGTACTTC. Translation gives CASSKQETQYF.

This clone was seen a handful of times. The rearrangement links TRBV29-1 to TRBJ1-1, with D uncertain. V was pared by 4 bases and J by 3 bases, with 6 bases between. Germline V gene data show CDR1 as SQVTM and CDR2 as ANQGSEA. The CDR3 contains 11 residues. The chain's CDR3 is CSVGRDTEAFF. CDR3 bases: TGCAGCGTTGGCAGAGACACTGAAGCTTTCTTT.

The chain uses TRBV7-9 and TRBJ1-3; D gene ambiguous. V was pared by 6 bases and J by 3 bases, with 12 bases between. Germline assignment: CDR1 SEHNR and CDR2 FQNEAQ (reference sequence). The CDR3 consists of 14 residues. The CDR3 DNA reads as TGTGCCAGCAGGGGGTCGGCGAGTGGAAACACCATATATTTT. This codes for CASRGSASGNTIYF.

CDR3 DNA sequence: TGTGCCAGCAGCGTAGGCCCCGGGACAGGGGGCCTGAACACTGAAGCTTTCTTT. It translates to CASSVGPGTGGLNTEAFF. The genes are TRBV9 and TRBJ1-1; 12 bases are a match to TRBD1. The CDR3 is 18 amino acids. Per germline, CDR1 SGDLS and CDR2 YYNGEE. V was pared by 0 bases and J by 0 bases, with 6 bases of the junction left unmatched.

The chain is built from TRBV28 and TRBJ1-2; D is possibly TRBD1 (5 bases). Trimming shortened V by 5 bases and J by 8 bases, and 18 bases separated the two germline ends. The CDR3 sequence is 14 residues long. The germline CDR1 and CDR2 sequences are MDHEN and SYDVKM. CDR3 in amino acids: CASSPHGGVGGYTF. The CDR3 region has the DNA TGTGCCAGCAGTCCCCACGGAGGGGTCGGCGGCTACACCTTC.

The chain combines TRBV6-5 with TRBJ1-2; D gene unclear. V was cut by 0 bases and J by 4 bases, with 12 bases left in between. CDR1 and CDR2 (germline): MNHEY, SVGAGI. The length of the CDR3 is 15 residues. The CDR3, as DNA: TGTGCCAGCAGTTACTCGAGGTTGGGATTCTATGGCTACACCTTC. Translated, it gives CASSYSRLGFYGYTF.

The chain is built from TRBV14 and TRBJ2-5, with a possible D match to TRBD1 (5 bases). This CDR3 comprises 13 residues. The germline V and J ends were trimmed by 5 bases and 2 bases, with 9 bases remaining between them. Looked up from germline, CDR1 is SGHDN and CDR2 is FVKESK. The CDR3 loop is CASSKQEQETQYF. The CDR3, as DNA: TGTGCCAGCAGCAAACAGGAGCAAGAGACCCAGTACTTC. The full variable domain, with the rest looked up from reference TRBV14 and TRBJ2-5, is EAGVTQFPSHSVIEKGQTVTLRCDPISGHDNLYWYRRVMGKEIKFLLHFVKESKQDESGMPNNRFLAERTGGTYSTLKVQPAELEDSGVYFCASSKQEQETQYFGPGTRLLVL.

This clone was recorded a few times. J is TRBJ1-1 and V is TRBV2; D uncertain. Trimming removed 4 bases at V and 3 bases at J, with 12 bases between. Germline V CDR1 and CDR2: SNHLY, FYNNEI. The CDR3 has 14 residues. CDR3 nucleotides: TGTGCCAGCAGTGGGGAGGGAGGAGACACTGAAGCTTTCTTT. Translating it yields CASSGEGGDTEAFF. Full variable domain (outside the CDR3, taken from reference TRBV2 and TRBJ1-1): EPEVTQTPSHQVTQMGQEVILRCVPISNHLYFYWYRQILGQKVEFLVSFYNNEISEKSEIFDDQFSVERPDGSNFTLKIRSTKLEDSAMYFCASSGEGGDTEAFFGQGTRLTVV.

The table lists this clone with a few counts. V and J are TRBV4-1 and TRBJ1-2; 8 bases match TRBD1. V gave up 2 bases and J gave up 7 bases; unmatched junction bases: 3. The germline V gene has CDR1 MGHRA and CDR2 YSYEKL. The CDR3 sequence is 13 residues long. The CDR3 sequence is CASSQLTGAGYTF. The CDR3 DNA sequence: TGCGCCAGCAGCCAATTGACAGGGGCTGGCTACACCTTC.

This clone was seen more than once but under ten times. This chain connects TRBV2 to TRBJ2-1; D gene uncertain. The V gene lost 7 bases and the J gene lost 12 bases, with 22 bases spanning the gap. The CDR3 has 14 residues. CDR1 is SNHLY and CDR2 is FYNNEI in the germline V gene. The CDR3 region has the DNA TGTGCCAGCACCCGGTCGGTCCTGCGAAGGACGCAGTTCTTC. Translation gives CASTRSVLRRTQFF.

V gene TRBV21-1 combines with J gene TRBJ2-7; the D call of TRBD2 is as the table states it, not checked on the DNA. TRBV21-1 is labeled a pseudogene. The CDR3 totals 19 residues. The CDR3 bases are TGTGCCAGCAGCAAGTCCGGACTAGCGGGGGGGATAAGCTCCTACGAGCAGTACTTC. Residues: CASSKSGLAGGISSYEQYF.

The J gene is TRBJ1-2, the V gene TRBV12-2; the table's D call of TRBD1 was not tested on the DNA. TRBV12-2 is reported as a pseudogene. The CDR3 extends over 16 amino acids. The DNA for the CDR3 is TGTGCAAGTCGCTTAATGGGCAGGTTCACTAACTATGGCTACACCTTC. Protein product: CASRLMGRFTNYGYTF.

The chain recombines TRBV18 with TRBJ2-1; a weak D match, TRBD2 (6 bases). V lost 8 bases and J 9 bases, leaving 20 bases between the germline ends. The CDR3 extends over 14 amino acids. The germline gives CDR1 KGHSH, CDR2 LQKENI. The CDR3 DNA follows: TGTGCCAGCGCACGGGCGGGGCCCGATCTTGAGCAGTTCTTC. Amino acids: CASARAGPDLEQFF. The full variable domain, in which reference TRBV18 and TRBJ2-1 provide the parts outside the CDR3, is NAGVMQNPRHLVRRRGQEARLRCSPMKGHSHVYWYRQLPEEGLKFMVYLQKENIIDESGMPKERFSAEFPKEGPSILRIQQVVRGDSAAYFCASARAGPDLEQFFGPGTRLTVL.

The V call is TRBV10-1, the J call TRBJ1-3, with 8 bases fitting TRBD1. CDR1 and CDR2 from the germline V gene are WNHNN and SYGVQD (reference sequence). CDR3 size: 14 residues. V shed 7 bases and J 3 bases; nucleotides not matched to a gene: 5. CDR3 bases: TGCGCCAGCACCCCAGGGGGCATTGGAAACACCATATATTTT. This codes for CASTPGGIGNTIYF.

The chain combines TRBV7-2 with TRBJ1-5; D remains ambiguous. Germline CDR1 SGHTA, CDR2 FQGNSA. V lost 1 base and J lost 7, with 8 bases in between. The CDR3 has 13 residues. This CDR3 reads CASSLGVHQPQHF. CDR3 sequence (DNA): TGTGCCAGCAGCTTAGGGGTCCACCAGCCCCAGCATTTT.

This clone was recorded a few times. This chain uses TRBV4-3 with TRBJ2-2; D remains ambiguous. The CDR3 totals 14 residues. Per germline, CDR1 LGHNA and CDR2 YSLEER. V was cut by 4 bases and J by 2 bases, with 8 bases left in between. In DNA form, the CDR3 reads TGCGCCAGCAGCCGGGGAATAAACACCGGGGAGCTGTTTTTT. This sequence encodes CASSRGINTGELFF.

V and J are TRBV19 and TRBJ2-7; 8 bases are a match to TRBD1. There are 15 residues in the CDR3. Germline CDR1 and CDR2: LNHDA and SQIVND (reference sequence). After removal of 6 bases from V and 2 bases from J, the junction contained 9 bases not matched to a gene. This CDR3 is CASSKQGTGTYEQYF. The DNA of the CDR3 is TGTGCCAGTAGCAAGCAAGGGACAGGTACCTACGAGCAGTACTTC.